This T cell receptor beta chain was identified in a study of blood T cell repertoires in COVID-19. Study-wide background: Donors in the United States, Italy and Spain gave samples during acute or convalescent COVID-19.

This table comes from immunoSEQ multiplex PCR, and its TCRdb copy is limited to in-frame clones, with some not included. The sample includes around 76,000 clones, about 90% of them seen just once. The germline V gene has CDR1 SGHDT and CDR2 YYEEEE. Trimming cost V 4 bases and J 3 bases; bases outside gene matches: 8. The CDR3 spans 16 residues. Source material: peripheral blood. The clonotype comes from a human donor in a cohort sampled during active COVID-19. The rearrangement uses TRBV5-6 and TRBJ2-1; 9 positions match TRBD2. CDR3 protein: CASSAKRTSVYNEQFF. DNA for the CDR3: TGTGCCAGCAGCGCCAAACGGACTAGCGTCTACAATGAGCAGTTCTTC.